This T cell receptor beta chain was captured in a study of cytomegalovirus exposure and HLA in healthy donors. The study, taken as a whole, reports: Rare TCR sequences dominated, though some public TCRs recurred in many donors.

Profiled with immunoSEQ multiplex PCR; TCRdb holds only in-frame clones, not every one. This sample has some 85,000 clones; around 96% occur once, and the top ten carry 1.3%. Regarding this clone: Its cognate antigen is unknown.

The TCR originated in a young woman in good health and CMV-seronegative. The material sequenced was PBMCs.

The CDR3 DNA reads as TGTGCCAGCATGTCCAGGGCATTTACTAACTATGGCTACACCTTC. Translating it yields CASMSRAFTNYGYTF. The rearrangement links TRBV13 to TRBJ1-2, with D perhaps TRBD1 (5 bases). This CDR3 is 15 amino acids long. The V end was cut by 7 bases, the J end by 0 bases, with 15 bases between. Germline V lookup: CDR1 PRHDT, CDR2 FYEKMQ (reference sequence).